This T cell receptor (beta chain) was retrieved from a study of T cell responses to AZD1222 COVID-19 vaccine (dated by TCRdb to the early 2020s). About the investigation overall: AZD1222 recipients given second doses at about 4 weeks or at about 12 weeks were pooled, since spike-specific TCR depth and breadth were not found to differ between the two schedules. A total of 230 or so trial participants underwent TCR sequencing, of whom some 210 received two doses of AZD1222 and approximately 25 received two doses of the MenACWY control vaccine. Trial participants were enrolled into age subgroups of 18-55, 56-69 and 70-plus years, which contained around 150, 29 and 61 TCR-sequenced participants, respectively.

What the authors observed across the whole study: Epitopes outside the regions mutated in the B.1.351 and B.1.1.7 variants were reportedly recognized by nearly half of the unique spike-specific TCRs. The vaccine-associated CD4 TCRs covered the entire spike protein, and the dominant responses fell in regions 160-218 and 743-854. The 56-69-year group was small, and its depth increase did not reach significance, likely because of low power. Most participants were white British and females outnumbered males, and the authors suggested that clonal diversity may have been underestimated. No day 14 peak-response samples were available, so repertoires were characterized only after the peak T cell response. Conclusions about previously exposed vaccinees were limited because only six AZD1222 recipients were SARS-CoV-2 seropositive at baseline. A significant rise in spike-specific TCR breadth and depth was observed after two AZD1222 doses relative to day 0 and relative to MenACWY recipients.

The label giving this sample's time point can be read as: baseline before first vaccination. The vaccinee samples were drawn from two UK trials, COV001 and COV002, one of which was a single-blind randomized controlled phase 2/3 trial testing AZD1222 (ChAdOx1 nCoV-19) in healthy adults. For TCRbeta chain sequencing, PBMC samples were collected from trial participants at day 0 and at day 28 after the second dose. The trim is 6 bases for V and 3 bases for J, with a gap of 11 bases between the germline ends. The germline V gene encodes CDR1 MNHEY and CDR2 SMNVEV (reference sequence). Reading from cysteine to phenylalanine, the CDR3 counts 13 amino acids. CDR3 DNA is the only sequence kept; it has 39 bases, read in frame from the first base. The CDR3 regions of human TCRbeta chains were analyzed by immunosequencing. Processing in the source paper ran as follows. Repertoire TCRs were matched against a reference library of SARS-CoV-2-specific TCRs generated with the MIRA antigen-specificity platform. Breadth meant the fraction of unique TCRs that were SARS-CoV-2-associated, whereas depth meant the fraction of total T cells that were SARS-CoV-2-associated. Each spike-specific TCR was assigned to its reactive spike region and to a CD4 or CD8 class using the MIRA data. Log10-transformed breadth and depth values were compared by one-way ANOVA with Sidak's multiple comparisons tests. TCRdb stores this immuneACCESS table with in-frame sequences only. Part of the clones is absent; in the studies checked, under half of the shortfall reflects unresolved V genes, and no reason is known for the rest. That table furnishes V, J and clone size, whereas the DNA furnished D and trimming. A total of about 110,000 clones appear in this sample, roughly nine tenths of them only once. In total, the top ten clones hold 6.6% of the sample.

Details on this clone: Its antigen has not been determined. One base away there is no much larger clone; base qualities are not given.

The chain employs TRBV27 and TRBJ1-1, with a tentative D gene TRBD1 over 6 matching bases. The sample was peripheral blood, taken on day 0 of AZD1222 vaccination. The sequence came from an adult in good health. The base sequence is TGTGCCAGCAGCTACAGGGAGGACACTGAAGCTTTCTTT. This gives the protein CASSYREDTEAFF.